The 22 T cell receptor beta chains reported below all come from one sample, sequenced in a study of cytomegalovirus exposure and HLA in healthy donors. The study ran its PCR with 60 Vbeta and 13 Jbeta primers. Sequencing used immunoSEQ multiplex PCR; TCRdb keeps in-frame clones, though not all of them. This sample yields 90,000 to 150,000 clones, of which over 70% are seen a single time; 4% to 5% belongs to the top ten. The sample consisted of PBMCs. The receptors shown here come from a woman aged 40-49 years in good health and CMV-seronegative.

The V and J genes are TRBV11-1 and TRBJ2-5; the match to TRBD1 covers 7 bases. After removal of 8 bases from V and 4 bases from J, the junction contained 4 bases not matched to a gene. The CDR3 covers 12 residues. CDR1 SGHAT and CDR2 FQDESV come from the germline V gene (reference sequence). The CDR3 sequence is CASRGQIETQYF. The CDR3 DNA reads TGTGCCAGCCGGGGACAGATAGAGACCCAGTACTTC.

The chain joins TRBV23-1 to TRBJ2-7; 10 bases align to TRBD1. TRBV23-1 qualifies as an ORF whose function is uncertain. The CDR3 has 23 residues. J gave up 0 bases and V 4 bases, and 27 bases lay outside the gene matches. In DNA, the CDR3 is TGCGCCAGCAGTCGACCGGGCTTAGACGGGACAGGGGTTCTCTTTATGGGCTCCTACGAGCAGTACTTC. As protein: CASSRPGLDGTGVLFMGSYEQYF.

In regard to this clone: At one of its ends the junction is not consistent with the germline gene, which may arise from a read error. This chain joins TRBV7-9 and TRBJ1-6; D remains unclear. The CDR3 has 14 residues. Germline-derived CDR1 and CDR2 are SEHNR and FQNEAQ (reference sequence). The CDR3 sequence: CSSSPPGETSPLHF. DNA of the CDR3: TGTTCCAGCAGCCCCCCCGGGGAGACTTCACCCCTCCACTTT.

The CDR3 sequence is CASSRTSGSGEQYF. The CDR3 DNA is TGTGCCAGCAGCCGGACTAGCGGGAGCGGCGAGCAGTACTTC. The chain combines TRBV7-2 with TRBJ2-7; 13 bases fit TRBD2. CDR3 length: 14 amino acids. The germline V gene encodes CDR1 SGHTA and CDR2 FQGNSA. Trimming at V came to 5 bases and at J to 6 bases, leaving 4 bases not matched to a gene.

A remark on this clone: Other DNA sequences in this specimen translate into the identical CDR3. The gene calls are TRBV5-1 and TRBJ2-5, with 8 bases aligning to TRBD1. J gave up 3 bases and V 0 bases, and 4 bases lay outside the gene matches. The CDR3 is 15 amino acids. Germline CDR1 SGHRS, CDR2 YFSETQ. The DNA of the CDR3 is TGCGCCAGCAGCTTGGTACAGGGGGGCGAAGAGACCCAGTACTTC. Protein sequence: CASSLVQGGEETQYF. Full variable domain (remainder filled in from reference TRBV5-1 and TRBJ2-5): KAGVTQTPRYLIKTRGQQVTLSCSPISGHRSVSWYQQTPGQGLQFLFEYFSETQRNKGNFPGRFSGRQFSNSRSEMNVSTLELGDSALYLCASSLVQGGEETQYFGPGTRLLVL.

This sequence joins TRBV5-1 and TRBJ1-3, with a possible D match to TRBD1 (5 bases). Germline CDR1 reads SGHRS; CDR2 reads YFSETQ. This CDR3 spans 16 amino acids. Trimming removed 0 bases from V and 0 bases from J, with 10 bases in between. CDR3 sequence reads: CASSLAGGNSGNTIYF. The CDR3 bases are TGCGCCAGCAGCTTGGCCGGGGGGAACTCTGGAAACACCATATATTTT. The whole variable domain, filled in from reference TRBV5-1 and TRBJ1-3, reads KAGVTQTPRYLIKTRGQQVTLSCSPISGHRSVSWYQQTPGQGLQFLFEYFSETQRNKGNFPGRFSGRQFSNSRSEMNVSTLELGDSALYLCASSLAGGNSGNTIYFGEGSWLTVV.

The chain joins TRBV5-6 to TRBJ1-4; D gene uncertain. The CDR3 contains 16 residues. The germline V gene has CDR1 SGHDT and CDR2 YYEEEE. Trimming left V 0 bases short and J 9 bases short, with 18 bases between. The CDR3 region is CASSLEEGQKEQKLFF. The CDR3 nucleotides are TGTGCCAGCAGCTTGGAAGAGGGTCAAAAGGAGCAAAAACTGTTTTTT.

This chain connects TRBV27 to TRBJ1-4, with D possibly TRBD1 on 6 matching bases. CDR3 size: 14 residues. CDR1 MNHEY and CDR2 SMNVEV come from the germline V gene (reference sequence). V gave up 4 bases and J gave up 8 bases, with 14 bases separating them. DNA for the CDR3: TGTGCCAGCAGTTCCAGGGGCCAATCGGAAAAACTGTTTTTT. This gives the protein CASSSRGQSEKLFF.

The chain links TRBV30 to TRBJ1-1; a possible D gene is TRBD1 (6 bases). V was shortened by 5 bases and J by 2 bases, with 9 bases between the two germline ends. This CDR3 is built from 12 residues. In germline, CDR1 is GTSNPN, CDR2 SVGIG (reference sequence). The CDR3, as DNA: TGTGCCTGGCAAGGGGGAAACACTGAAGCTTTCTTT. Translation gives CAWQGGNTEAFF.

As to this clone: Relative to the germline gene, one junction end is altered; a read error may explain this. CDR3 DNA sequence: TGTGCCAGCAGGCAAGGGACAGGGTGGCGGCCCCAGCATTTT. It is translated as CASRQGTGWRPQHF. The chain has TRBV4-2 and TRBJ1-5; 9 nucleotides match TRBD1. The CDR3 extends over 14 amino acids. Germline CDR1 and CDR2: LGHNA and YNFKEQ.

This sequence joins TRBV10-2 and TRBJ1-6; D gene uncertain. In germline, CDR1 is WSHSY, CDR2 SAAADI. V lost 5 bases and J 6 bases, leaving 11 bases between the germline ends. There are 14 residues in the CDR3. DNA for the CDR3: TGCGCCAGCAGTTCACAGACGGTTAATTCACCCCTCCACTTT. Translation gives CASSSQTVNSPLHF.

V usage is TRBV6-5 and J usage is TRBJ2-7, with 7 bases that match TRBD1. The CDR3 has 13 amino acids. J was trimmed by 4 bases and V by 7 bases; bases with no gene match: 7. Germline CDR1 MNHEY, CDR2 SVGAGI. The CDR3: CASKNRGGYEQYF. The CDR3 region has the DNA TGTGCCAGCAAGAACAGGGGCGGATACGAGCAGTACTTC.

In nucleotides, the CDR3 is TGTGCCAGCAGCTTGGACTTTACCGGGACTAGCGCCCGCGAGCAGTACTTC. It specifies CASSLDFTGTSAREQYF. The chain uses TRBV5-4 and TRBJ2-7; 10 bases line up with TRBD2. The germline V gene has CDR1 SGHNT and CDR2 YYREEE (reference sequence). After removal of 0 bases from V and 6 bases from J, the junction contained 12 bases not matched to a gene. The CDR3 spans 17 residues.

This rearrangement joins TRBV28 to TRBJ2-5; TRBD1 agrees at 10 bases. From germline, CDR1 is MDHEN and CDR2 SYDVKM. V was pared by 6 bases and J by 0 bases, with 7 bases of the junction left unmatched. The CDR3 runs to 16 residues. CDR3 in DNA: TGTGCCAGCAGCGTAGTCGGGACAGGGGACCAAGAGACCCAGTACTTC. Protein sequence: CASSVVGTGDQETQYF.

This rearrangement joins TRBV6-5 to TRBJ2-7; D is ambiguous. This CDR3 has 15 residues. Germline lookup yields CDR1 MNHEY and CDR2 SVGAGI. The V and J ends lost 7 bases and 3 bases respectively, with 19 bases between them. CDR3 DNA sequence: TGTGCCAGCATGAGGATCCCCCAGATGGGCTACGAGCAGTACTTC. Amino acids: CASMRIPQMGYEQYF.

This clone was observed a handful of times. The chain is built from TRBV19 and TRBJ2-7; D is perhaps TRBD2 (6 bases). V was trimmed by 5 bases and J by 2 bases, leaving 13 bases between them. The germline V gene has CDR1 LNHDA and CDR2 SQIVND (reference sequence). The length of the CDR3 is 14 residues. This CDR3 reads CASSYGGGTYEQYF. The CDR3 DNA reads TGTGCCAGTAGTTACGGAGGAGGGACCTACGAGCAGTACTTC.

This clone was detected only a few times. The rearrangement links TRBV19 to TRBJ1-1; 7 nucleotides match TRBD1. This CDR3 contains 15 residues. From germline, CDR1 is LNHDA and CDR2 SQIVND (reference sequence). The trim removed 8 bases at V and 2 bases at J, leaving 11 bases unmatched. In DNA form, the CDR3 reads TGTGCCAGTTCGGACGGAGGGGGCTTCAACACTGAAGCTTTCTTT. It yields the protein CASSDGGGFNTEAFF. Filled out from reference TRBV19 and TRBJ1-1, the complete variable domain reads DGGITQSPKYLFRKEGQNVTLSCEQNLNHDAMYWYRQDPGQGLRLIYYSQIVNDFQKGDIAEGYSVSREKKESFPLTVTSAQKNPTAFYLCASSDGGGFNTEAFFGQGTRLTVV.

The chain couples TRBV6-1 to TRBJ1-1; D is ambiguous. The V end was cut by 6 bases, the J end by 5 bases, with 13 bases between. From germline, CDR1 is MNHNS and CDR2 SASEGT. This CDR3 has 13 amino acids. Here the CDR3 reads CASRREKLTEAFF. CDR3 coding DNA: TGTGCCAGCAGGAGGGAGAAGTTAACTGAAGCTTTCTTT.

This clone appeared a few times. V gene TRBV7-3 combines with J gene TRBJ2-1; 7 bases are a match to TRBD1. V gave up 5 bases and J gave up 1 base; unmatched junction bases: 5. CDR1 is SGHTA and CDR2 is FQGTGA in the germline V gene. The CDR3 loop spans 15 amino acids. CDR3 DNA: TGTGCCAGCAGCACCGACAGGGCTTCCTACAATGAGCAGTTCTTC. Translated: CASSTDRASYNEQFF.

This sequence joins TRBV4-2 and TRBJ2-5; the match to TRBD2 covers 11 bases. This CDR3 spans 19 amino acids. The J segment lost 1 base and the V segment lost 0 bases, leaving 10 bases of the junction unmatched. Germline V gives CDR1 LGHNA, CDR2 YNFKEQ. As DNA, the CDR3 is TGTGCCAGCAGCCAAGACGGCCTAGCGGGGGGCCTATCCCAAGAGACCCAGTACTTC. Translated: CASSQDGLAGGLSQETQYF.

The CDR3 bases are TGTGCCAGCAGCTTGAACCTGGGGACTAGCCGCACCGGGGAGCTGTTTTTT. Its protein is CASSLNLGTSRTGELFF. The V call is TRBV13, the J call TRBJ2-2; 9 nucleotides align to TRBD2. This CDR3 is built from 17 residues. Losses at the gene ends were 3 bases for V and 4 bases for J; bases not matched to a gene: 9. Germline V gene data show CDR1 as PRHDT and CDR2 as FYEKMQ (reference sequence).

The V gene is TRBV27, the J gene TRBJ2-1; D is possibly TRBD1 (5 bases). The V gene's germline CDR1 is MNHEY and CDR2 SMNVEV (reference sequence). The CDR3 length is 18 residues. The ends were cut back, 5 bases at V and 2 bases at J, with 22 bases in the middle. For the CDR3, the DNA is TGTGCCAGCAGTGATCTGGGGCGCGGATTTGAAGCCTACAATGAGCAGTTCTTC. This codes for CASSDLGRGFEAYNEQFF.